This T cell receptor beta chain was documented in a study of T cell changes during pregnancy in multiple sclerosis. The table came from immunoSEQ multiplex PCR; TCRdb's copy has only in-frame clones and leaves some out. In the table there are 35,000 to 55,000 clones, almost 95% of which are singletons. The germline gives CDR1 SGHKS, CDR2 YYEKEE (reference sequence). J gave up 8 bases and V 4 bases, and 6 bases lay outside the gene matches. The CDR3 is 13 amino acids. The clonotype was recovered from a female donor with multiple sclerosis, enrolled in a pregnancy study. The specimen was peripheral blood. J is TRBJ2-1 and V is TRBV5-5; TRBD2 agrees at 7 bases. The CDR3 DNA sequence: TGTGCCAGCAGCCCAATGGGGGGGGATGAGCAGTTCTTC. Protein: CASSPMGGDEQFF.